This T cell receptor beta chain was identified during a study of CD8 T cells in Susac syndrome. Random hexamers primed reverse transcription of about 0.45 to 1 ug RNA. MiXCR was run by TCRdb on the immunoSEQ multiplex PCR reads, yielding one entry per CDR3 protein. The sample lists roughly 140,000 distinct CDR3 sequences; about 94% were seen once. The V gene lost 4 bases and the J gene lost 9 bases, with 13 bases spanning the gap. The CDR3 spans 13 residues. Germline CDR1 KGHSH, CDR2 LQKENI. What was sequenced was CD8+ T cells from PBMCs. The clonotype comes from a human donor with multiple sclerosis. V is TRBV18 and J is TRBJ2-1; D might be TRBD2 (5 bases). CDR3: CASSREVEGEQFF. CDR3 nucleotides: TGTGCCAGCTCACGAGAAGTCGAGGGTGAGCAGTTCTTC.